The next 23 T cell receptor beta chains were all read from a single sample in a study of T cell changes during pregnancy in multiple sclerosis. Here immunoSEQ multiplex PCR was the method, and the copy in TCRdb shows in-frame clones only, minus some. The sample has about 100,000 clones, over 75% seen once. Sequencing was performed on peripheral blood, taken in the second trimester of pregnancy. The receptors were gathered from a female donor in good health, enrolled as a control in a pregnancy study.

The rearrangement links TRBV7-6 to TRBJ2-7; possibly TRBD1 for D (6 bases). Germline V gene data show CDR1 as SGHVS and CDR2 as FNYEAQ. CDR3 length: 15 amino acids. V shed 3 bases and J shed 3 bases, with 15 bases lying between them. This CDR3 reads CASSFGPGAYYEQYF. CDR3 sequence (DNA): TGTGCCAGCAGCTTTGGGCCAGGGGCCTACTACGAGCAGTACTTC.

This clone was found once. In DNA form, the CDR3 reads TGTGCCAGCAGCCCGCTAGCGTTGTACTACAATGAGCAGTTCTTC. Its translation is CASSPLALYYNEQFF. V and J are TRBV27 and TRBJ2-1, with a possible D match to TRBD2 (6 bases). The CDR3 loop spans 15 amino acids. Trimming cost V 6 bases and J 3 bases, with 15 bases left between them. The germline gives CDR1 MNHEY, CDR2 SMNVEV (reference sequence).

This chain joins TRBV18 and TRBJ2-7; D is possibly TRBD1 (6 bases). V was cut by 5 bases and J by 3 bases, with 20 bases left in between. CDR3 length: 16 amino acids. Germline CDR1 KGHSH, CDR2 LQKENI. The DNA of the CDR3 is TGTGCCAGCTCATCTAACCCTAGACAGGCATACTACGAGCAGTACTTC. This translates into CASSSNPRQAYYEQYF.

The chain uses TRBV28 and TRBJ2-7, with D perhaps TRBD1 (5 bases). This CDR3 contains 13 residues. The germline V gene has CDR1 MDHEN and CDR2 SYDVKM. With 7 bases removed from V and 2 bases from J, the gap between germline ends came to 12 bases. DNA of the CDR3: TGTGCCAGCACCCCCGGCAGGGCCTACGAGCAGTACTTC. It translates to CASTPGRAYEQYF.

V and J are TRBV4-2 and TRBJ2-2; weak D call: TRBD2 (5 bases). Between the trimmed V and J ends, which lost 4 bases and 7 bases, there was a span of 10 bases. Germline assignment: CDR1 LGHNA and CDR2 YNFKEQ. There are 13 residues in the CDR3. The CDR3 coding sequence is TGTGCCAGCAGCCCCCCCGGGGACGGGGAGCTGTTTTTT. Amino acid sequence: CASSPPGDGELFF.

The chain employs TRBV6-1 and TRBJ1-6, with 9 bases lining up with TRBD1. From germline, CDR1 is MNHNS and CDR2 SASEGT. The junction had 8 bases not matched to a gene; V was cut back by 2 bases and J by 6 bases. This CDR3 region has 17 residues. In nucleotides, the CDR3 is TGTGCCAGCAGTGAAAGGGGGGACAGGGTCCCTAATTCACCCCTCCACTTT. This sequence encodes CASSERGDRVPNSPLHF.

To note about this clone: The same CDR3 also results from other DNA sequences found in this sample. V and J are TRBV19 and TRBJ1-2; tentative D call: TRBD1 (5 bases). CDR3 length: 11 residues. V lost 7 bases, J lost 5 bases, and 8 bases lay in between. The germline V gene encodes CDR1 LNHDA and CDR2 SQIVND (reference sequence). The CDR3 spells CASTDSYGYTF. CDR3 nucleotides: TGTGCCAGTACCGACAGTTATGGCTACACCTTC. Full variable domain (missing parts from reference TRBV19 and TRBJ1-2): DGGITQSPKYLFRKEGQNVTLSCEQNLNHDAMYWYRQDPGQGLRLIYYSQIVNDFQKGDIAEGYSVSREKKESFPLTVTSAQKNPTAFYLCASTDSYGYTFGSGTRLTVV.

This chain connects TRBV7-2 to TRBJ2-7; D perhaps matches TRBD2 (6 bases). V dropped 1 base and J dropped 3 bases, with 16 bases sitting between them. Germline assignment: CDR1 SGHTA and CDR2 FQGNSA. The CDR3 consists of 16 residues. CDR3 amino acids: CASSLVSAGGRYEQYF. The CDR3 region has the DNA TGTGCCAGCAGCTTAGTCAGCGCCGGGGGTCGCTACGAGCAGTACTTC. Full variable domain (outside the CDR3, taken from reference TRBV7-2 and TRBJ2-7): GAGVSQSPSNKVTEKGKDVELRCDPISGHTALYWYRQSLGQGLEFLIYFQGNSAPDKSGLPSDRFSAERTGGSVSTLTIQRTQQEDSAVYLCASSLVSAGGRYEQYFGPGTRLTVT.

The table lists this clone with a count of one. The V and J genes are TRBV11-2 and TRBJ1-1; no definite D call. Germline CDR1 reads SGHAT; CDR2 reads FQNNGV. This CDR3 has 11 residues. Trimming stripped 4 bases from V and 7 bases from J, with 7 bases between. The CDR3 DNA is TGTGCCAGCAGCTACCAGGTTGAAGCTTTCTTT. Protein product: CASSYQVEAFF.

The V call is TRBV28, the J call TRBJ1-2, with 8 bases lining up with TRBD1. Germline V gene lookup returns CDR1 MDHEN and CDR2 SYDVKM. This CDR3 spans 12 amino acids. V shed 5 bases, J shed 6 bases, and the junction held 2 bases outside the gene matches. CDR3 in amino acids: CASSRQGNGYTF. The CDR3 bases are TGTGCCAGCAGTCGACAGGGGAATGGCTACACCTTC.

The V gene is TRBV6-5, the J gene TRBJ1-2, with D perhaps TRBD1 (5 bases). This CDR3 is 13 amino acids long. Trimming removed 4 bases at V and 1 base at J, with 7 bases between. Per the germline V gene, CDR1 is MNHEY and CDR2 is SVGAGI. The CDR3 reads CASSWQGNYGYTF. The CDR3 DNA reads as TGTGCCAGCAGTTGGCAGGGTAACTATGGCTACACCTTC.

V and J are TRBV5-1 and TRBJ2-1; 7 nucleotides agree with TRBD2. Germline values: CDR1 SGHRS, CDR2 YFSETQ. Trimming removed 4 bases from V and 8 bases from J; junction bases left unmatched: 9. This CDR3 contains 14 residues. This CDR3 reads CASSGEGQADEQFF. The CDR3 DNA reads TGCGCCAGCAGCGGGGAGGGGCAGGCTGATGAGCAGTTCTTC.

The chain carries TRBV4-1 and TRBJ2-1; 7 bases align to TRBD2. Germline values: CDR1 MGHRA, CDR2 YSYEKL. Trimming at V came to 3 bases and at J to 2 bases, leaving 10 bases not matched to a gene. The CDR3 totals 17 residues. The CDR3 bases are TGCGCCAGCAGCCATTATACTTTTGGGGGGGCCTACAATGAGCAGTTCTTC. It translates to CASSHYTFGGAYNEQFF.

The V gene is TRBV12-5, the J gene TRBJ1-1, with 7 bases identical to TRBD1. Germline V CDR1 and CDR2: LGHNT, FRNRAP. The CDR3 sequence is 16 residues long. J was trimmed by 3 bases and V by 0 bases; bases with no gene match: 7. CDR3 region: CASGLVRQGLYTEAFF. The DNA for the CDR3 is TGTGCTAGTGGTTTGGTAAGACAGGGTCTTTACACTGAAGCTTTCTTT.

The J gene is TRBJ1-3, the V gene TRBV5-1; D gene ambiguous. Trimming removed 0 bases at V and 0 bases at J, with 10 bases between. CDR3 length: 16 amino acids. Looked up from germline, CDR1 is SGHRS and CDR2 is YFSETQ. CDR3 amino acids: CASSLGSGISGNTIYF. CDR3 nucleotides: TGCGCCAGCAGCTTGGGTTCAGGCATCTCTGGAAACACCATATATTTT.

The table lists this clone with a count of one. The rearrangement joins TRBV6-5 to TRBJ1-2, with D perhaps matching TRBD1 (5 bases). CDR3 size: 14 residues. CDR1 is MNHEY and CDR2 is SVGAGI in the germline V gene. The V and J ends lost 3 bases and 2 bases respectively, with 10 bases between them. The CDR3 region is CASSYGGGNYGYTF. Here the CDR3 DNA reads TGTGCCAGCAGTTATGGGGGGGGAAACTATGGCTACACCTTC.

V gene TRBV6-1 combines with J gene TRBJ2-7; D unclear. The CDR3 is made up of 15 amino acids. Germline assignment: CDR1 MNHNS and CDR2 SASEGT. Trimming took off 6 bases at V and 1 base at J, with 16 bases between the two ends. CDR3 amino acids: CASSGVGTGSYEQYF. The CDR3 DNA reads TGTGCCAGCAGCGGCGTGGGTACGGGTTCCTACGAGCAGTACTTC.

The V call is TRBV7-9, the J call TRBJ2-5; D unresolved. V gave up 5 bases and J gave up 3 bases, with 10 bases separating them. Germline CDR1 and CDR2: SEHNR and FQNEAQ (reference sequence). CDR3 length equals 13 residues. CDR3 protein: CASSPEVEETQYF. The CDR3 coding sequence is TGTGCCAGCAGCCCCGAGGTAGAAGAGACCCAGTACTTC.

The rearrangement joins TRBV11-2 to TRBJ2-5, with D uncertain. Germline values: CDR1 SGHAT, CDR2 FQNNGV. The CDR3 consists of 11 residues. V lost 6 bases and J 4 bases, leaving 6 bases between the germline ends. The CDR3: CASRLAETQYF. The CDR3 coding sequence is TGTGCCAGCAGGCTGGCAGAGACCCAGTACTTC.

This chain joins TRBV6-5 and TRBJ1-2, with D perhaps matching TRBD1 (5 bases). The ends were cut back, 6 bases at V and 5 bases at J, with 16 bases in the middle. The CDR3 covers 14 residues. Germline assignment: CDR1 MNHEY and CDR2 SVGAGI. CDR3 amino acids: CASSTGRGRYGYTF. As DNA, the CDR3 is TGTGCCAGCAGCACGGGGCGGGGCCGGTATGGCTACACCTTC.

The chain recombines TRBV14 with TRBJ1-2; 11 bases agree with TRBD1. V lost 1 base to trimming and J lost 4 bases; unmatched junction nucleotides: 5. The CDR3 consists of 16 residues. Germline loops: CDR1 SGHDN, CDR2 FVKESK. Here the CDR3 reads CASSQGGTGGTYGYTF. CDR3 coding DNA: TGTGCCAGCAGCCAAGGTGGGACAGGGGGAACCTATGGCTACACCTTC. The variable domain in full, with the rest retrieved from reference TRBV14 and TRBJ1-2, is EAGVTQFPSHSVIEKGQTVTLRCDPISGHDNLYWYRRVMGKEIKFLLHFVKESKQDESGMPNNRFLAERTGGTYSTLKVQPAELEDSGVYFCASSQGGTGGTYGYTFGSGTRLTVV.

In this sample, this clone turned up once. The rearrangement joins TRBV18 to TRBJ1-5; 8 bases are a match to TRBD1. V lost 3 bases to trimming and J lost 0 bases; unmatched junction nucleotides: 1. CDR3 length equals 15 residues. Germline CDR1 is KGHSH and CDR2 is LQKENI. This chain's CDR3 is CASSPDRGSNQPQHF. The CDR3, as DNA: TGTGCCAGCTCACCTGACAGGGGTAGCAATCAGCCCCAGCATTTT. Drawing the rest from reference TRBV18 and TRBJ1-5, the complete variable domain is NAGVMQNPRHLVRRRGQEARLRCSPMKGHSHVYWYRQLPEEGLKFMVYLQKENIIDESGMPKERFSAEFPKEGPSILRIQQVVRGDSAAYFCASSPDRGSNQPQHFGDGTRLSIL.

V gene TRBV11-2 combines with J gene TRBJ2-7; D gene uncertain. V dropped 5 bases and J dropped 6 bases, with 11 bases sitting between them. The germline V gene has CDR1 SGHAT and CDR2 FQNNGV. CDR3 length: 12 amino acids. CDR3 region: CASSPPRGEQYF. The DNA of the CDR3 is TGTGCCAGCAGCCCCCCTCGAGGCGAGCAGTACTTC. The full variable domain, rest sourced from reference TRBV11-2 and TRBJ2-7, is EAGVAQSPRYKIIEKRQSVAFWCNPISGHATLYWYQQILGQGPKLLIQFQNNGVVDDSQLPKDRFSAERLKGVDSTLKIQPAKLEDSAVYLCASSPPRGEQYFGPGTRLTVT.